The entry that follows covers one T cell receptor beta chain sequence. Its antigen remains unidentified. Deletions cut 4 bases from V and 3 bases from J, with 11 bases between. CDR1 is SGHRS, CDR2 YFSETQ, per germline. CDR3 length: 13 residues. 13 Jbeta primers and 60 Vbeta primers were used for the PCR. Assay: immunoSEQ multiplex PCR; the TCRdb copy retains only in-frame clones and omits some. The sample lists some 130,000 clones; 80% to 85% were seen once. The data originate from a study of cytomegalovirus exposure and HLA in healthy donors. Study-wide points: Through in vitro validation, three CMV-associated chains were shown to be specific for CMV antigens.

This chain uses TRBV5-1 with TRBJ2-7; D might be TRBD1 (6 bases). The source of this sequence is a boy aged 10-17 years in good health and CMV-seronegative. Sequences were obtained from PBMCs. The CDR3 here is CASSPDSFYEQYF. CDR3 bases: TGCGCCAGCAGCCCGGACAGTTTCTACGAGCAGTACTTC.